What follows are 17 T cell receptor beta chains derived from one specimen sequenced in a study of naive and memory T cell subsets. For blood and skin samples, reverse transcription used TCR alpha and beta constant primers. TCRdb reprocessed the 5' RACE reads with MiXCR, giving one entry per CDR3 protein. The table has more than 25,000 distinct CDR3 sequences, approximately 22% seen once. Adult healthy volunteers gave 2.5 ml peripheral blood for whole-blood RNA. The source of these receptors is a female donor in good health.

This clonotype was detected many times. Here the CDR3 DNA reads TGCAGTGCTACGCCCTTATCACATCAAGAGACCCAGTACTTC. The encoded protein is CSATPLSHQETQYF. The chain carries TRBV20-1 and TRBJ2-5; D gene ambiguous. V gave up 4 bases and J gave up 2 bases, with 14 bases separating them. The CDR3 contains 14 residues. In germline, CDR1 is DFQATT, CDR2 SNEGSKA (reference sequence).

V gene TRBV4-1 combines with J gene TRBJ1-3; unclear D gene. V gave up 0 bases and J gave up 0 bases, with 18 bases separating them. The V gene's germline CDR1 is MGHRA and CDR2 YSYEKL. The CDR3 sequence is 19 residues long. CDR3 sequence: CASSQDFSQWGDSGNTIYF. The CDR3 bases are TGCGCCAGCAGCCAAGATTTTTCCCAATGGGGTGACTCTGGAAACACCATATATTTT.

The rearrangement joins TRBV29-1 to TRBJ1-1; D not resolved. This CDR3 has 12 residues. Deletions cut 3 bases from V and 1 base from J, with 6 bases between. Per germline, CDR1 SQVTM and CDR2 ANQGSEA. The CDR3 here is CSVDLPNTEAFF. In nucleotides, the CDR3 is TGCAGCGTTGATTTACCGAACACTGAAGCTTTCTTT. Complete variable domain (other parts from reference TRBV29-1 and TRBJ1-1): SAVISQKPSRDICQRGTSLTIQCQVDSQVTMMFWYRQQPGQSLTLIATANQGSEATYESGFVIDKFPISRPNLTFSTLTVSNMSPEDSSIYLCSVDLPNTEAFFGQGTRLTVV.

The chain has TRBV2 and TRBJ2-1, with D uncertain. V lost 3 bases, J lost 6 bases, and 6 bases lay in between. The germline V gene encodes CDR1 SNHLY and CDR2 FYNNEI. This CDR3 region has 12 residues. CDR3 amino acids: CASSDAANEQFF. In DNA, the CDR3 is TGTGCCAGCAGTGACGCGGCCAATGAGCAGTTCTTC.

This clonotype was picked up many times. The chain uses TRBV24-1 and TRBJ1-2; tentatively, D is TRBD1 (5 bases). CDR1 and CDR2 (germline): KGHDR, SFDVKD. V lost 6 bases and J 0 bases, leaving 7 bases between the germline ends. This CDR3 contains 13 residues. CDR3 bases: TGTGCCACCAGTAGGGGACCTAACTATGGCTACACCTTC. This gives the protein CATSRGPNYGYTF.

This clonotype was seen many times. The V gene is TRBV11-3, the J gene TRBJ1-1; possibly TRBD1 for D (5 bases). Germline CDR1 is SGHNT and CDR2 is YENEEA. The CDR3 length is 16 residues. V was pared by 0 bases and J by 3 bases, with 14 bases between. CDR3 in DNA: TGTGCCAGCAGCTTAGATGGCCGGGGGGGGGACACTGAAGCTTTCTTT. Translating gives CASSLDGRGGDTEAFF.

CDR3 sequence reads: CASSPISGGPTDTQYF. The CDR3 bases are TGTGCCAGCAGCCCCATTAGCGGGGGGCCCACAGATACGCAGTATTTT. J is TRBJ2-3 and V is TRBV7-6; 10 bases line up with TRBD2. This CDR3 spans 16 amino acids. Per the germline V gene, CDR1 is SGHVS and CDR2 is FNYEAQ. J lost 2 bases, V lost 5 bases, and 7 bases had no gene match.

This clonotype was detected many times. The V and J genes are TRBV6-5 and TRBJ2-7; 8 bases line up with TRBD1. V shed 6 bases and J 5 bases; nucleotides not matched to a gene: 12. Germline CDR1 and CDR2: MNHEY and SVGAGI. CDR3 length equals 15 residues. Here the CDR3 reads CASRVGQGFTHEQYF. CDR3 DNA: TGTGCCAGCAGGGTCGGACAGGGATTTACCCACGAGCAGTACTTC.

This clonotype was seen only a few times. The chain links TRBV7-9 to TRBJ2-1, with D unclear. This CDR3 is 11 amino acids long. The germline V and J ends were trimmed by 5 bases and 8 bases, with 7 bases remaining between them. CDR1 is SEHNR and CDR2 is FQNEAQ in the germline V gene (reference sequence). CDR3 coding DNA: TGTGCCAGCAGCCCCAGCCATGAGCAGTTCTTC. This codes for CASSPSHEQFF. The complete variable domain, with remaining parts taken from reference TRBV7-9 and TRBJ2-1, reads DTGVSQNPRHKITKRGQNVTFRCDPISEHNRLYWYRQTLGQGPEFLTYFQNEAQLEKSRLLSDRFSAERPKGSFSTLEIQRTEQGDSAMYLCASSPSHEQFFGPGTRLTVL.

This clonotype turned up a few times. CDR3 region: CASGPASRTYEQYF. DNA for the CDR3: TGTGCCAGCGGGCCCGCTAGCCGAACCTACGAGCAGTACTTC. The rearrangement joins TRBV12-3 or TRBV12-4 to TRBJ2-7; possible D gene TRBD2, 5 bases. Trimming removed 8 bases from V and 2 bases from J, with 16 bases in between. The CDR3 consists of 14 residues.

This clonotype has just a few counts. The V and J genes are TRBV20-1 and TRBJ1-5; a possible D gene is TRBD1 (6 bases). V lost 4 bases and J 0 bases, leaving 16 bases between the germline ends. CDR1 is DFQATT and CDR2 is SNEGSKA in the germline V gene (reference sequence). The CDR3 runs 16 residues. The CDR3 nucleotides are TGCAGTGCTAAATTGGGGGGGGCCAATAGCAATCAGCCCCAGCATTTT. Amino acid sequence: CSAKLGGANSNQPQHF.

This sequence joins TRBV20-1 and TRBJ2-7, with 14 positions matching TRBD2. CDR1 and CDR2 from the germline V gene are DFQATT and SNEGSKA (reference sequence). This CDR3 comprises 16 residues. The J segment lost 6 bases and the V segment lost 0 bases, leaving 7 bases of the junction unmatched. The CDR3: CSARDQTSGGGGEQYF. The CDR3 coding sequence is TGCAGTGCTAGAGATCAGACTAGCGGGGGGGGCGGCGAGCAGTACTTC.

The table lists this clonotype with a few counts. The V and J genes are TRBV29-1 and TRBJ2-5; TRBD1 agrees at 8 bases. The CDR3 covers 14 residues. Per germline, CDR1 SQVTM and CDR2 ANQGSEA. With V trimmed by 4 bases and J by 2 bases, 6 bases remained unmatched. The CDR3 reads CSVGRGQGQETQYF. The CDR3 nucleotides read TGCAGCGTTGGGCGAGGACAGGGTCAAGAGACCCAGTACTTC.

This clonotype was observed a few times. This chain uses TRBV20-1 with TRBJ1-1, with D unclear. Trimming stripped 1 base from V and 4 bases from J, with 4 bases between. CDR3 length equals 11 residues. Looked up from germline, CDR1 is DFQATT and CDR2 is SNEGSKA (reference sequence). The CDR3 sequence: CSARGGTEAFF. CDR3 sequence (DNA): TGCAGTGCTAGAGGGGGCACTGAAGCTTTCTTT.

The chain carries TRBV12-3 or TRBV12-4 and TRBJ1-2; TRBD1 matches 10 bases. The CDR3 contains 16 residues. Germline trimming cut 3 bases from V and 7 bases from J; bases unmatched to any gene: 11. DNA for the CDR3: TGTGCCAGCAGTTTTCAGATGTGGGACAGGGGTCGTGGCTACACCTTC. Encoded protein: CASSFQMWDRGRGYTF.

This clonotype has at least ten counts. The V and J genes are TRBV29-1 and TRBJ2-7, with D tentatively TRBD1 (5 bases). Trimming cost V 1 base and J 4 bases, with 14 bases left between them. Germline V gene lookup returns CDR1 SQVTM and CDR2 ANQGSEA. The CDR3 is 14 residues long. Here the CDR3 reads CSVEVAGHRYEQYF. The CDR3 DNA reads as TGCAGCGTTGAAGTGGCAGGGCACCGTTACGAGCAGTACTTC.

CDR3 coding DNA: TGTGCCAGCAGAGGCCCAGGGGAGTTCTTC. The encoded protein is CASRGPGEFF. The rearrangement uses TRBV6-5 and TRBJ2-1, with D possibly being TRBD1 (6 bases). CDR3 length: 10 residues. The V gene lost 6 bases and the J gene lost 14 bases, with 11 bases spanning the gap. Germline CDR1 MNHEY, CDR2 SVGAGI.